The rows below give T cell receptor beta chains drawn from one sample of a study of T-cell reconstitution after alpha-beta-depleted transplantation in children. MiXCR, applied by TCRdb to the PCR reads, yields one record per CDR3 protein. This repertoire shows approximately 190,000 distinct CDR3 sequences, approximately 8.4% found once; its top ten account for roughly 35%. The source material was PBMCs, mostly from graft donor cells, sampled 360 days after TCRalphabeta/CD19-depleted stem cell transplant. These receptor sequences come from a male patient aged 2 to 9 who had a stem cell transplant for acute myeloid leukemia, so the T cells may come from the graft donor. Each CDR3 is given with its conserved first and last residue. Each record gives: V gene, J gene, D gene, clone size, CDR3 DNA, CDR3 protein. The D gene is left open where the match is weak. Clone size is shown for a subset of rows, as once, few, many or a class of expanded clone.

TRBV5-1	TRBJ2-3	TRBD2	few	TGCGCCAGCAGCTTGCCCCGGGGGGGAAGCACAGATACGCAGTATTTT	CASSLPRGGSTDTQYF
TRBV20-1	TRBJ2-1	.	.	TGCAGTGCTACGGGCCCGAATGAGCAGTTCTTC	CSATGPNEQFF
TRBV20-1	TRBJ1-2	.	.	TGCAGTGCTATTTTCTTCGACACCCCAGGCTATGGCTACACCTTC	CSAIFFDTPGYGYTF
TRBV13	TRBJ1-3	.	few	TGTGCCAGCAGCCCCCCGATGGGGGGAAAAGGTGGAAACACCATATATTTT	CASSPPMGGKGGNTIYF
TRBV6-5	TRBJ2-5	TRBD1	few	TGTGCCAGCAGTTCCACAGGGGAAGGAGAGACCCAGTACTTC	CASSSTGEGETQYF
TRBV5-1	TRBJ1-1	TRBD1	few	TGCGCCAGCAGTGAAGACAGGGTAGGAACTGAAGCTTTCTTT	CASSEDRVGTEAFF
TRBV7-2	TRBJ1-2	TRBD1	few	TGTGCCAGCAGCTATTACCGGACAGGGGGCTATGGCTACACCTTC	CASSYYRTGGYGYTF
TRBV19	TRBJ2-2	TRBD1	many	TGTGCCAGTAGGAGGCAGGGGGCCACTGGCGGGGAGCTGTTTTTT	CASRRQGATGGELFF
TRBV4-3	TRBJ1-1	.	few	TGCGCCAGCAGCCAAGTTATGCGGACTGAAGCTTTCTTT	CASSQVMRTEAFF
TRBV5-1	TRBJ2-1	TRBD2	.	TGCGCCAGCAGCTTCCTAGCGGGGGGCTCCTACAATGAGCAGTTCTTC	CASSFLAGGSYNEQFF
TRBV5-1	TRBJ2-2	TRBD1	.	TGCGCCAGCAGCACTGACAGGGCGGCCGCCGGGGAGCTGTTTTTT	CASSTDRAAAGELFF
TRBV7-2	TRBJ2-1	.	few	TGTGCCAGCAGCCCAATTGGGACGGCTTACAATGAGCAGTTCTTC	CASSPIGTAYNEQFF
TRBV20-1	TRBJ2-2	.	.	TGCAGTGCTAGAAGCAGGAATCGGGGGGCGCTGGGCGGGGAGCTGTTTTTT	CSARSRNRGALGGELFF
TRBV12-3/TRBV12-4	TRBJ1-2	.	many	TGTGCCAGCACCACTCTACCTGAATATGGCTACACCTTC	CASTTLPEYGYTF
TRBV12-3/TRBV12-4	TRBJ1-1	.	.	TGTGCCAGCAGTTTAGCACCACAGGGTAGGTGGTCTGAAGCTTTCTTT	CASSLAPQGRWSEAFF
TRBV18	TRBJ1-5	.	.	TGTGCCAGCTCACTAGGACAGAGCAATCAGCCCCAGCATTTT	CASSLGQSNQPQHF
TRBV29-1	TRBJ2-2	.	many	TGCAGAGCACAGGGGAACACCGGGGAGCTGTTTTTT	CRAQGNTGELFF
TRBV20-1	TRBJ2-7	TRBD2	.	TGCAGTGCTGACCGCTTCGGACTAGAGGGGTACGAGCAGTACTTC	CSADRFGLEGYEQYF
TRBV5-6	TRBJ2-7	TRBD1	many	TGTGCCAGCAGAACGACAGGGCGGTCCTACGAGCAGTACTTC	CASRTTGRSYEQYF
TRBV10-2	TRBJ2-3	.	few	TGCGCCAGCAAGTGGGGGGGCACAGATACGCAGTATTTT	CASKWGGTDTQYF
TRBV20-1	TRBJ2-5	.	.	TGCAGTGCTAAGCGGCAAGAGACCCAGTACTTC	CSAKRQETQYF
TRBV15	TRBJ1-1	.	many	TGTGCCACCAGCAGAGGGATCAACACTGAAGCTTTCTTT	CATSRGINTEAFF
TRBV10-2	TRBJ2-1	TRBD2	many	TGCGCCAGCAGTGAGGCCGGGACTAGCGGTAGCTATGAGCAGTTCTTC	CASSEAGTSGSYEQFF
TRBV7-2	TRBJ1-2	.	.	TGTGCCAGCAGCTTAGGGGAAGGGAGAGGAGTGGATGGCTACACCTTC	CASSLGEGRGVDGYTF
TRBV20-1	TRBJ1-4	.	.	TGCAGTGCTAGTCCGGGGGCGGAGGATGAAAAACTGTTTTTT	CSASPGAEDEKLFF
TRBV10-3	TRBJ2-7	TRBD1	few	TGTGCCATCAGCTCCGGGACAGGGGGTTGGGAGCAGTACTTC	CAISSGTGGWEQYF
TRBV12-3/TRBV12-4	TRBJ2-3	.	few	TGTGCCACCAGGGAAGACCCCCACACTAGCACAGATACGCAGTATTTT	CATREDPHTSTDTQYF
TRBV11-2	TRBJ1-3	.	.	TGTGCCAGCAGCGACCGGGGCAGGGAATATGGAAACACCATATATTTT	CASSDRGREYGNTIYF
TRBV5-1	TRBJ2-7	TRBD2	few	TGCGCCAGCAGCGAGACTAGCGGGAGATATAGTTCCTACGAGCAGTACTTC	CASSETSGRYSSYEQYF
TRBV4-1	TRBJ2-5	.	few	TGCGCCAGCAGCCAAGTCTGGGGGGCGAGAGAGACCCAGTACTTC	CASSQVWGARETQYF
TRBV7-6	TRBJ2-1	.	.	TGTGCCAGCAAGAGTTTCTCCTACAATGAGCAGTTCTTC	CASKSFSYNEQFF
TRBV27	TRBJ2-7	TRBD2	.	TGTGCCAGCAGTTTAATCGGACTAGCGGGAGTAGCCCAGTACTTC	CASSLIGLAGVAQYF
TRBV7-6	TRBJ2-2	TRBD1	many	TGTGCCAGCAGCCCCCGGGACAGGGGACTTAGCGGGGAGCTGTTTTTT	CASSPRDRGLSGELFF
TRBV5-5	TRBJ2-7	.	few	TGTGCCAGCACCAACTCCTACGAGCAGTACTTC	CASTNSYEQYF
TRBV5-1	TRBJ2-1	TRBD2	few	TGCGCCAGCAGCTTGTCCGTAGCGGGGGGGTACAATGAGCAGTTCTTC	CASSLSVAGGYNEQFF
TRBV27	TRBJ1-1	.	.	TGTGCCAGCAGTCTCGGGGCTAACGCTGAAGCTTTCTTT	CASSLGANAEAFF
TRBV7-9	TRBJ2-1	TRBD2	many	TGTGCCAGCAGCTCTAGCGGGAGGCCCTACAATGAGCAGTTCTTC	CASSSSGRPYNEQFF
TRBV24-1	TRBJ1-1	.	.	TGTGCCACTCGGGGCGGCACTGAAGCTTTCTTT	CATRGGTEAFF
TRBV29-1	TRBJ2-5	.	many	TGCAGCGGTAGCAGGGCGGAGACCCAGTACTTC	CSGSRAETQYF
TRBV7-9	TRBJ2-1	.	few	TGTGCCAGCAGCTTAGCGCCGACGGTTCTTGAGCAGTTCTTC	CASSLAPTVLEQFF
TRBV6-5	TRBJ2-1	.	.	TGTGCCAGCAGTTACCTCGACCGCAGGAACAATGAGCAGTTCTTC	CASSYLDRRNNEQFF
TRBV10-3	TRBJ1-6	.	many	TGTGCCATCAGTGCGGGGTTTAATTCACCCCTCCACTTT	CAISAGFNSPLHF
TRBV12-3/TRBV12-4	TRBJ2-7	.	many	TGTGCCAGCAGTTTCGGAGTCTTCTACGAGCAGTACTTC	CASSFGVFYEQYF
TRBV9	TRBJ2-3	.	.	TGTGCCAGCAGCGTAGACGGAGGAGCCCCGCAGTATTTT	CASSVDGGAPQYF
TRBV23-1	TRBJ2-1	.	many	TGCGCCAGCAGTCAAATGTACAATGAGCAGTTCTTC	CASSQMYNEQFF
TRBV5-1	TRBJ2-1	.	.	TGCGCCAGCAGCTTGCGAGGAGGAGGGGCGCTAAATGAGCAGTTCTTC	CASSLRGGGALNEQFF
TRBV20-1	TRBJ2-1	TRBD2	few	TGCAGTGCCCCTCATAGCGGGAGGCCCTACAATGAGCAGTTCTTC	CSAPHSGRPYNEQFF
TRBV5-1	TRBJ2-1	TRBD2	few	TGCGCCAGCAGCTTCAGGAGACTAGCGGGGGCCGATGAGCAGTTCTTC	CASSFRRLAGADEQFF
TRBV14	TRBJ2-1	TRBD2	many	TGTGCCAGCAGCCAAGGAAGCGGGAGTTGGTACAATGAGCAGTTCTTC	CASSQGSGSWYNEQFF
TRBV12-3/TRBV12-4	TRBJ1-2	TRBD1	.	TGTGCCAGCAGCTCCCGGGACAGGGAAGAATCTGGCTACACCTTC	CASSSRDREESGYTF